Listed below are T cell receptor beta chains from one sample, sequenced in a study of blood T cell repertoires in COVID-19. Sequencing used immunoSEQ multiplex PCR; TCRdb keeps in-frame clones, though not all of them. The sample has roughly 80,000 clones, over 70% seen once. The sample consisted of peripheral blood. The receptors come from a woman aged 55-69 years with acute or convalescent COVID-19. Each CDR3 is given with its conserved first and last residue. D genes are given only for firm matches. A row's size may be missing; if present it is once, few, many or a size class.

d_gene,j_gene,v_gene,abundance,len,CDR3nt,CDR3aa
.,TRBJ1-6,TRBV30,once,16,TGTGCCTGGAGTCGACTCCCGGGACTGATTAATTCACCCCTCCACTTT,CAWSRLPGLINSPLHF
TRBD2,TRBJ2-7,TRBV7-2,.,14,TGTGCCAGCAGTTCCGGTGGCGGGAGGTCGAAGCAGTACTTC,CASSSGGGRSKQYF
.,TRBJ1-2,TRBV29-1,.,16,TGCAGCGTTGACGGCGGCAGGGGAGTCTCTAACTATGGCTACACCTTC,CSVDGGRGVSNYGYTF
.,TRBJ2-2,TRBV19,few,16,TGTGCCAGTAGTATACAACGATATGGGGAGTCCGGGGAGCTGTTTTTT,CASSIQRYGESGELFF
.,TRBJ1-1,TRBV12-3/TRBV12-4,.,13,TGTGCCAGCAGTTTCCAGGGCGACACTGAAGCTTTCTTT,CASSFQGDTEAFF
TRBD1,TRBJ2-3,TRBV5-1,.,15,TGCGCCAGCAGCCCGGACAGGGGGCAAAGAGATACGCAGTATTTT,CASSPDRGQRDTQYF
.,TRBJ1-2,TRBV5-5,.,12,TGTGCCAGCAGCTTAATAGGGGCAGGCTACACCTTC,CASSLIGAGYTF
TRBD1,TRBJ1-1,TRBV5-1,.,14,TGCGCCAGCAGCGGGGGACAGGGAGGTACTGAAGCTTTCTTT,CASSGGQGGTEAFF
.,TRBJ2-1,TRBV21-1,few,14,TGTGCCAGCATACCGGGACAGGGGTACAATGAGCAGTTCTTC,CASIPGQGYNEQFF
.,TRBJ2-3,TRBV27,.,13,TGTGCCAGCAGTGCGGCGGGCACAGATACGCAGTATTTT,CASSAAGTDTQYF
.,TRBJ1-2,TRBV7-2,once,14,TGTGCCAGCAGTACTAGCCTTAGTAACTATGGCTACACCTTC,CASSTSLSNYGYTF
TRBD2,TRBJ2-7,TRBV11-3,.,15,TGTGCCAGCAGACCCGGGACTAGCGGGATCTACGAGCAGTACTTC,CASRPGTSGIYEQYF
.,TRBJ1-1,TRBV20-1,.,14,TGCAGTGCTAGTTCGCGCGGAGGTATCACTGAAGCTTTCTTT,CSASSRGGITEAFF
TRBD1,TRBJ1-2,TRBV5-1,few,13,TGCGCCAGCAGGGACACAGGGGACTATGGCTACACCTTC,CASRDTGDYGYTF
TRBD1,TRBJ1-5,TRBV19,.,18,TGTGCCAGTAGTATGCGGGGACAGCAGGTAGGACGCAATCAGCCCCAGCATTTT,CASSMRGQQVGRNQPQHF
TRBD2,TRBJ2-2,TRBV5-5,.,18,TGTGCCAGCAGCTCACCGGGACTAGCGGGGGGGAACACCGGGGAGCTGTTTTTT,CASSSPGLAGGNTGELFF
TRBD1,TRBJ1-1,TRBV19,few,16,TGTGCCAGTAGTTCCATAATGTCCCGGGACAGGGGGCAAGCTTTCTTT,CASSSIMSRDRGQAFF
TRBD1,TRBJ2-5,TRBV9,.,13,TGTGCCAGCAGCAAACAGGGGATGGAGACCCAGTACTTC,CASSKQGMETQYF
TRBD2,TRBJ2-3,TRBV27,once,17,TGTGCCAGCAGTTTACTGGTAGCGGGAACCCCCACAGATACGCAGTATTTT,CASSLLVAGTPTDTQYF
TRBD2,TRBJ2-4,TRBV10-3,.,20,TGTGCCATCAGTGAGTCGTCGACTAGCGGGGCCCAGGGAGCCAAAAACATTCAGTACTTC,CAISESSTSGAQGAKNIQYF
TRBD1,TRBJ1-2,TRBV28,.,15,TGTGCCAGCAGTTTTCTAGGACAGGAGAGCTATGGCTACACCTTC,CASSFLGQESYGYTF
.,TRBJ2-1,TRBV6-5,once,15,TGTGCCAGCAGTAACAACAGGGGAGGTATCTATGAGCAGTTCTTC,CASSNNRGGIYEQFF
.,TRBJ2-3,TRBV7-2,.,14,TGTGCCAGCAGCTTAGTACTAAACACAGATACGCAGTATTTT,CASSLVLNTDTQYF
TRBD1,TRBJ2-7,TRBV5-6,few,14,TGTGCCAGCAGCTCGCTGGACAGGGCCTACGAGCAGTACTTC,CASSSLDRAYEQYF
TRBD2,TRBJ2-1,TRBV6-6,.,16,TGTGCCAGCAGCGGGGGGGGGACACTCTCCTACAATGAGCAGTTCTTC,CASSGGGTLSYNEQFF
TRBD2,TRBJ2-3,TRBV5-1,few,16,TGCGCCAGCAGCTTGGGGGAACTAGCGGGGGTAGATACGCAGTATTTT,CASSLGELAGVDTQYF
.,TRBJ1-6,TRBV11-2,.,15,TGTGCCAGCAGCCCAAGAGGGGGAGACAATTCACCCCTCCACTTT,CASSPRGGDNSPLHF
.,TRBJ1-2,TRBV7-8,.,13,TGTGCCAGCAGCCCCCCAGGCCTTTATGGCTACACCTTC,CASSPPGLYGYTF
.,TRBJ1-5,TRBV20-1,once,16,TGCAGTGCTAGTAGGGACACAGGGCATAACAATCAGCCCCAGCATTTT,CSASRDTGHNNQPQHF
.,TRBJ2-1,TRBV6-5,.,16,TGTGCCAGCAGTTACTCGAGTATTCCCGGGTACAATGAGCAGTTCTTC,CASSYSSIPGYNEQFF
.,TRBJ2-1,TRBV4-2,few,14,TGTGCCAGCAGCCACGACACGAACTACAATGAGCAGTTCTTC,CASSHDTNYNEQFF
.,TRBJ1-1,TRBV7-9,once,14,TGTGCCAGCAGCCCGGTGAAGTCCTACACTGAAGCTTTCTTT,CASSPVKSYTEAFF
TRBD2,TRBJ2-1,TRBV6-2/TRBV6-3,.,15,TGTGCCAGCAGTTACGGTAGGGCGGGGGGGCGTGAGCAGTTCTTC,CASSYGRAGGREQFF
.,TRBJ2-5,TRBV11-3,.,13,TGTGCCAGCAGCTTGCAGGGTGGCGAGACCCAGTACTTC,CASSLQGGETQYF
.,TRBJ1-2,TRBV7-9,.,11,TGTGCCAGCGGCCCTAACTATGGCTACACCTTC,CASGPNYGYTF
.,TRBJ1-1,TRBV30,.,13,TGTGCCTGGAGTGTCGGAGGGAACACTGAAGCTTTCTTT,CAWSVGGNTEAFF
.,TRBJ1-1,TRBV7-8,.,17,TGTGCCAGCAGCCCTAGAGGACAGAACAGCCTGGGCACTGAAGCTTTCTTT,CASSPRGQNSLGTEAFF
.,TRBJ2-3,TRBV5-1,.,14,TGCGCCAGCAGTTCTAATAGCTGGTCAGATACGCAGTATTTT,CASSSNSWSDTQYF
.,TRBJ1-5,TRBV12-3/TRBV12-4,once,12,TGTGCCAGCAGTTTTGAAGGGGCGCCCCAGCATTTT,CASSFEGAPQHF
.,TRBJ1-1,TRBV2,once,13,TGTGCCAGCAAAGCGGACAGAAACACTGAAGCTTTCTTT,CASKADRNTEAFF
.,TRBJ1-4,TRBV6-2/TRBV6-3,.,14,TGTGCCAGCAGCCCGGACGGGGGGAGTGAAAAACTGTTTTTT,CASSPDGGSEKLFF
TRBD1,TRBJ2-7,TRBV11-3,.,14,TGTGCCAGCAGCTTACGACAGGGGAGATACGAGCAGTACTTC,CASSLRQGRYEQYF
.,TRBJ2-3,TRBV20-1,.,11,TGCAGTGGAACAAGCACAGATACGCAGTATTTT,CSGTSTDTQYF
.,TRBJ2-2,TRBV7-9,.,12,TGTGCCAGCAGTGTAGACACCGGGGAGCTGTTTTTT,CASSVDTGELFF
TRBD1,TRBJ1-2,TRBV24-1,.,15,TGTGCCACCAGTGATTCGACAGGGAGAAACTATGGCTACACCTTC,CATSDSTGRNYGYTF
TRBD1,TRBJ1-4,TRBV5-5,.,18,TGTGCCAGCAGCTTGGCCAGGGGGAGCTTTGCAACTAATGAAAAACTGTTTTTT,CASSLARGSFATNEKLFF
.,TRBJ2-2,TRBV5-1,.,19,TGCGCCAGCAGCGGGGCAGGGACGCGGGGCTGGGCGAACACCGGGGAGCTGTTTTTT,CASSGAGTRGWANTGELFF
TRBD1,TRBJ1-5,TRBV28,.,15,TGTGCCAGCACCTTTCCGGGACAGGGGAGGCAGCCCCAGCATTTT,CASTFPGQGRQPQHF
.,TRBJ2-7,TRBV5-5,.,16,TGTGCCAGCAGACTCCCTGGTGGGGGGGCGGACTACGAGCAGTACTTC,CASRLPGGGADYEQYF
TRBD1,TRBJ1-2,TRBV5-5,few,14,TGTGCCAGCAGGTTACAGGGGAAAAACTATGGCTACACCTTC,CASRLQGKNYGYTF
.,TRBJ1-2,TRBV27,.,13,TGTGCCAGCAGTTCGCAAGCTCTGGAGGGCTACACCTTC,CASSSQALEGYTF
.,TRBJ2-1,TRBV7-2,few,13,TGTGCCAGCAGCTTGGCCCCAGGGGATGAGCAGTTCTTC,CASSLAPGDEQFF
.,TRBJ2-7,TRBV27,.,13,TGTGCCAGCAGTCCCCCCCCCTACTACGAGCAGTACTTC,CASSPPPYYEQYF
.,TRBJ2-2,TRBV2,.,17,TGTGCCAGCACCGAGGTGGGAGGCACCTTGAACACCGGGGAGCTGTTTTTT,CASTEVGGTLNTGELFF
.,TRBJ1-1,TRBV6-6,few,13,TGTGCCAGCACCAGACAGATGAACACTGAAGCTTTCTTT,CASTRQMNTEAFF
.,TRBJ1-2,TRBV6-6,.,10,TGTGCCAGCAGGGAGGGTGGCTACACCTTC,CASREGGYTF
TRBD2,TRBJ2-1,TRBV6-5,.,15,TGTGCCAGCAGTCCGGGACTAGCGGTTCCTAATGAGCAGTTCTTC,CASSPGLAVPNEQFF
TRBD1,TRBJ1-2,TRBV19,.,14,TGTGCCAGTATCGGACAGGCTCCCCGGGGGGGCTACACCTTC,CASIGQAPRGGYTF
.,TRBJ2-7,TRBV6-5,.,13,TGTGCCAGCGGGGAGGGGGACGGCTACGAGCAGTACTTC,CASGEGDGYEQYF
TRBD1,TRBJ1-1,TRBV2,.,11,TGTGCCAGCCTTGGACAGGGCGAAGCTTTCTTT,CASLGQGEAFF